This entry lists 5 T cell receptor beta chains sequenced from one sample in a study of control samples from healthy donors and cancer patients. Sequencing used immunoSEQ multiplex PCR; TCRdb keeps in-frame clones, though not all of them. The sample records 110,000 to 150,000 clones, approximately 94% being singletons. Sequencing input: blood. Source of these receptors: a man aged 35 to 55 in good health.

This sequence joins TRBV30 and TRBJ2-7; D is uncertain. Deletions cut 6 bases from V and 6 bases from J, with 18 bases between. The CDR3 covers 13 residues. Germline V CDR1 and CDR2: GTSNPN, SVGIG (reference sequence). The DNA of the CDR3 is TGTGCCTGCCGAACGACGGCTGTCCGCGAGCAGTACTTC. This translates into CACRTTAVREQYF.

V usage is TRBV18 and J usage is TRBJ1-1; 10 bases agree with TRBD1. CDR1 is KGHSH, CDR2 LQKENI, per germline. This CDR3 comprises 15 residues. The trim removed 2 bases at V and 6 bases at J, leaving 6 bases unmatched. CDR3: CASSPGTGERAEAFF. The CDR3 DNA follows: TGTGCCAGCTCACCAGGGACAGGGGAGAGGGCTGAAGCTTTCTTT.

This chain connects TRBV9 to TRBJ1-5; the match to TRBD1 covers 9 bases. The CDR3 has 15 amino acids. CDR1 and CDR2 (germline): SGDLS, YYNGEE. Germline trimming cut 3 bases from V and 3 bases from J; bases unmatched to any gene: 4. CDR3 coding DNA: TGTGCCAGCAGCGGAGGGACAGGGATCAATCAGCCCCAGCATTTT. Amino acid sequence: CASSGGTGINQPQHF.

The chain links TRBV4-1 to TRBJ2-7, with D possibly TRBD1 on 5 matching bases. The CDR3 runs 15 residues. The ends were cut back, 2 bases at V and 2 bases at J, with 13 bases in the middle. Germline-derived CDR1 and CDR2 are MGHRA and YSYEKL. Written as DNA, the CDR3 is TGCGCCAGCAGCCAAATCTCGGACACTGCCTACGAGCAGTACTTC. Translated: CASSQISDTAYEQYF.

Only one count was recorded for this clone. CDR3 DNA sequence: TGTGCCAGCAGTGAACACCGGGGTCACGGCGGGGAGCTGTTTTTT. This sequence encodes CASSEHRGHGGELFF. The chain is built from TRBV2 and TRBJ2-2, with TRBD2 as a possible D gene (5 bases). Germline CDR1 and CDR2: SNHLY and FYNNEI. The CDR3 totals 15 residues. Trimming cost V 2 bases and J 7 bases, with 14 bases left between them.